What follows are 16 T cell receptor beta chains derived from one specimen sequenced in a study of T cells in Graves' hyperthyroidism and ophthalmopathy. Amplified TCR beta CDR3 regions derived from RNA transcripts. RT-PCR in the first round (using the HTBI primer set) targeted the TCR CDR3. TCRdb called the multiplex PCR reads again in MiXCR, with one record for every CDR3 protein. Altogether hundreds of thousands of distinct CDR3 sequences are present, over 10% being singletons, with the ten largest covering 9.2%. Sequencing was performed on blood. These receptors were taken from a woman under 30 with Graves' hyperthyroidism.

The chain joins TRBV18 to TRBJ1-2, with a tentative D call TRBD1 (5 bases). CDR3 size: 13 residues. The V and J ends lost 4 bases and 8 bases respectively, with 14 bases between them. The germline gives CDR1 KGHSH, CDR2 LQKENI. CDR3 sequence: CASSHGQGNGYTF. Written as DNA, the CDR3 is TGTGCCAGCTCACACGGGCAGGGAAACGGCTACACCTTC.

This clonotype was detected only a few times. The chain combines TRBV20-1 with TRBJ2-5; D gene uncertain. The CDR3 has 14 residues. Trimming took 0 bases from V and 4 from J, leaving 12 bases between them. Germline V CDR1 and CDR2: DFQATT, SNEGSKA (reference sequence). The CDR3 sequence is CSARDVPIVETQYF. For the CDR3, the DNA is TGCAGTGCTAGAGATGTCCCTATCGTAGAGACCCAGTACTTC.

This clonotype was counted ten times or more. V usage is TRBV7-2 and J usage is TRBJ2-7; 7 nucleotides match TRBD1. J was trimmed by 3 bases and V by 5 bases; bases with no gene match: 10. CDR3 length: 15 residues. CDR1 and CDR2 (germline): SGHTA, FQGNSA. The CDR3 bases are TGTGCCAGCAGCGCCCCGGGACAGAGGTTCTACGAGCAGTACTTC. This sequence encodes CASSAPGQRFYEQYF.

Many counts were recorded for this clonotype. The gene calls are TRBV5-4 and TRBJ2-7; 13 nucleotides match TRBD2. The CDR3 loop spans 15 amino acids. The V segment lost 4 bases and the J segment 2 bases; nucleotides outside the gene matches: 3. The germline V gene encodes CDR1 SGHNT and CDR2 YYREEE (reference sequence). The CDR3 sequence: CASSVLAGGPYEQYF. The DNA of the CDR3 is TGTGCCAGCAGCGTACTAGCGGGAGGGCCCTACGAGCAGTACTTC. The full variable domain, in which reference TRBV5-4 and TRBJ2-7 provide the parts outside the CDR3, is ETGVTQSPTHLIKTRGQQVTLRCSSQSGHNTVSWYQQALGQGPQFIFQYYREEENGRGNFPPRFSGLQFPNYSSELNVNALELDDSALYLCASSVLAGGPYEQYFGPGTRLTVT.

There are many counts of this clonotype. This chain's CDR3 is CAISEFGDTEAFF. In DNA form, the CDR3 reads TGTGCCATCAGTGAGTTTGGGGACACTGAAGCTTTCTTT. This chain connects TRBV10-3 to TRBJ1-1; D is unclear. The CDR3 has 13 residues. The germline V gene encodes CDR1 ENHRY and CDR2 SYGVKD. With 1 base removed from V and 3 bases from J, the gap between germline ends came to 6 bases.

This clonotype has a handful of counts. The chain joins TRBV7-9 to TRBJ2-5; D might be TRBD1 (5 bases). Trimming cost V 8 bases and J 5 bases, with 9 bases left between them. Germline values: CDR1 SEHNR, CDR2 FQNEAQ (reference sequence). This CDR3 is 11 amino acids long. As DNA, the CDR3 is TGTGCCAGCGAACAGGAGGAGACCCAGTACTTC. Its translation is CASEQEETQYF.

In the case of this clonotype: A read error may explain this, as a much larger clone is one base away. The CDR3 sequence is CASSFGRARLYGYTF. In DNA, the CDR3 is TGTGCCAGCAGCTTCGGGAGGGCCAGGCTATATGGCTACACCTTC. The rearrangement uses TRBV11-1 and TRBJ1-2; D uncertain. This CDR3 region has 15 residues. The germline V and J ends were trimmed by 3 bases and 5 bases, with 16 bases remaining between them. The V gene's germline CDR1 is SGHAT and CDR2 FQDESV (reference sequence).

This clonotype occurred many times. V gene TRBV24-1 combines with J gene TRBJ1-5; 7 bases are a match to TRBD1. The V gene's germline CDR1 is KGHDR and CDR2 SFDVKD. V was pared by 4 bases and J by 2 bases, with 10 bases of the junction left unmatched. The CDR3 has 17 amino acids. CDR3 DNA: TGTGCCACCAGTGACCAAACAGGGGCAGGGGGCAATCAGCCCCAGCATTTT. Translating gives CATSDQTGAGGNQPQHF.

As concerns this clonotype: With a much larger clone just one base away, this may be a read error. The chain is built from TRBV27 and TRBJ1-1, with 7 bases aligning to TRBD1. In germline, CDR1 is MNHEY, CDR2 SMNVEV (reference sequence). The CDR3 loop spans 12 amino acids. CDR3 in DNA: TGTGCCAGCCAGACAGGGAACACTGAAGCTTACTTT. It yields the protein CASQTGNTEAYF.

The CDR3 loop is CASSLLRGHNEQFF. Here the CDR3 DNA reads TGCGCCAGCAGCTTGCTCAGGGGCCACAATGAGCAGTTCTTC. The V gene is TRBV5-1, the J gene TRBJ2-1; possible D gene TRBD1, 6 bases. Trimming pared 1 base from V and 5 bases from J, leaving 10 bases between. The CDR3 sequence is 14 residues long. Germline V CDR1 and CDR2: SGHRS, YFSETQ. The full variable domain, its missing parts supplied by reference TRBV5-1 and TRBJ2-1, is KAGVTQTPRYLIKTRGQQVTLSCSPISGHRSVSWYQQTPGQGLQFLFEYFSETQRNKGNFPGRFSGRQFSNSRSEMNVSTLELGDSALYLCASSLLRGHNEQFFGPGTRLTVL.

The sample holds a few counts of this clonotype. The chain carries TRBV6-6 and TRBJ2-7; TRBD2 agrees at 13 bases. The CDR3 is 17 amino acids. The germline CDR1 and CDR2 sequences are MNHNY and SVGAGI (reference sequence). Trimming took 0 bases from V and 2 from J; bases not matched to a gene: 4. The CDR3, as DNA: TGTGCCAGCAGTTACTCGACTAGCGGGAGGTTAGCCTACGAGCAGTACTTC. Translation gives CASSYSTSGRLAYEQYF.

This clonotype was detected ten times or more. This sequence joins TRBV12-3 or TRBV12-4 and TRBJ2-2; D could derive from TRBD1 or TRBD2 (7 bases each). The CDR3 has 15 residues. The germline V and J ends were trimmed by 4 bases and 4 bases, with 13 bases remaining between them. DNA of the CDR3: TGTGCCAGCAGTTACCTCAGGGGGGGCACCGGGGAGCTGTTTTTT. Protein product: CASSYLRGGTGELFF.

Note on this clonotype: This may arise from a read error, as a much more abundant clone is one base away. The V call is TRBV11-1, the J call TRBJ1-2; 7 nucleotides align to TRBD1. Per the germline V gene, CDR1 is SGHAT and CDR2 is FQDESV (reference sequence). The CDR3 loop spans 14 amino acids. In nucleotides, the CDR3 is TGTGCCAGCAGCCCGGGACAGACAATCTATGGCGACACCTTC. It encodes CASSPGQTIYGDTF.

V and J are TRBV14 and TRBJ1-2; D gene unclear. This CDR3 has 15 residues. V lost 0 bases and J 6 bases, leaving 14 bases between the germline ends. Germline-derived CDR1 and CDR2 are SGHDN and FVKESK. The CDR3 sequence: CASSQDLRGGHGYTF. In nucleotides, the CDR3 is TGTGCCAGCAGCCAAGATCTCCGAGGAGGTCATGGCTACACCTTC.

This clonotype was found many times. The rearrangement links TRBV14 to TRBJ2-5; 14 nucleotides line up with TRBD2. Unmatched junction bases numbered 3, after V lost 5 bases and J lost 4 bases. Per germline, CDR1 SGHDN and CDR2 FVKESK. The CDR3 runs to 15 residues. The CDR3 protein is CASSEGLAGAETQYF. The CDR3 DNA follows: TGTGCCAGCAGCGAGGGACTAGCGGGGGCAGAGACCCAGTACTTC.

V usage is TRBV5-1 and J usage is TRBJ2-6; 8 bases are a match to TRBD2. The V gene's germline CDR1 is SGHRS and CDR2 YFSETQ. Trimming took 0 bases from V and 0 from J; bases not matched to a gene: 2. The CDR3 is made up of 17 amino acids. CDR3 amino acids: CASSLAGGVSGANVLTF. The CDR3 bases are TGCGCCAGCAGCTTGGCCGGGGGGGTCTCTGGGGCCAACGTCCTGACTTTC.